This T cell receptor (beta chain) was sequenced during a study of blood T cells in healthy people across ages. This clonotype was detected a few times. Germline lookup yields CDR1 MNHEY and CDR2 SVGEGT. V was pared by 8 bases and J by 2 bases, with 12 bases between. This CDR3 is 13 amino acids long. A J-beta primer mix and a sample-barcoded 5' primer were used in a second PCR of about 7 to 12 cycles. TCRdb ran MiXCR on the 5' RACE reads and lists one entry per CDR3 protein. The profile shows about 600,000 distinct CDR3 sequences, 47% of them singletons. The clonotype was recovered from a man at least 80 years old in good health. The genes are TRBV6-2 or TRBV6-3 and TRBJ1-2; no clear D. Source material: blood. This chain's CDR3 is CASAPDGNYGYTF. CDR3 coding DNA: TGTGCCAGCGCCCCGGACGGGAACTATGGCTACACCTTC.